Listed here are 16 T cell receptor beta chains from one sample, sequenced in a study of blood T cell repertoires in COVID-19. Using immunoSEQ multiplex PCR, the repertoire was profiled, and TCRdb retains in-frame clones only, with some absent. The sample has over 120,000 clones; roughly 77% are singletons. Specimen: peripheral blood. The receptors derive from a woman in her 70s with COVID-19, enrolled during active disease.

V gene TRBV9 combines with J gene TRBJ1-4; unclear D gene. Germline CDR1 SGDLS, CDR2 YYNGEE. CDR3 length: 15 residues. Trimming took off 0 bases at V and 3 bases at J, with 9 bases between the two ends. CDR3 region: CASSVGPTANEKLFF. CDR3 sequence (DNA): TGTGCCAGCAGCGTAGGGCCCACCGCTAATGAAAAACTGTTTTTT.

J is TRBJ1-3 and V is TRBV19; no firm D call. V was shortened by 6 bases and J by 4 bases, with 16 bases between the two germline ends. Germline V lookup: CDR1 LNHDA, CDR2 SQIVND (reference sequence). This CDR3 has 15 amino acids. The CDR3 region has the DNA TGTGCCAGTAGCGATGGGCCTGGCCGGGGAAACACCATATATTTT. Translating it yields CASSDGPGRGNTIYF.

J is TRBJ2-5 and V is TRBV7-2, with 9 positions matching TRBD2. The V segment lost 5 bases and the J segment 7 bases; nucleotides outside the gene matches: 14. The CDR3 runs to 16 residues. Germline CDR1 and CDR2: SGHTA and FQGNSA. CDR3 protein: CASSQRTSARSVTQYF. Here the CDR3 DNA reads TGTGCCAGCAGCCAGCGGACTAGCGCCCGTTCGGTGACCCAGTACTTC. Together with reference TRBV7-2 and TRBJ2-5, the CDR3 gives the full variable domain: GAGVSQSPSNKVTEKGKDVELRCDPISGHTALYWYRQSLGQGLEFLIYFQGNSAPDKSGLPSDRFSAERTGGSVSTLTIQRTQQEDSAVYLCASSQRTSARSVTQYFGPGTRLLVL.

This clone turned up a few times. The chain combines TRBV7-9 with TRBJ2-5; maybe TRBD2 (6 bases). Germline V lookup: CDR1 SEHNR, CDR2 FQNEAQ (reference sequence). This CDR3 is built from 11 residues. V was shortened by 5 bases and J by 7 bases, with 8 bases between the two germline ends. The CDR3 DNA reads as TGTGCCAGCAGCCTGGGGGGGACCCAGTACTTC. Its translation is CASSLGGTQYF.

The chain employs TRBV6-1 and TRBJ2-7; TRBD1 is a possible D gene (6 bases). The CDR3 is made up of 13 amino acids. Trimming pared 3 bases from V and 6 bases from J, leaving 12 bases between. Germline CDR1 MNHNS, CDR2 SASEGT. The CDR3 region is CASSDATGIEQYF. CDR3 DNA sequence: TGTGCCAGCAGTGACGCCACAGGGATCGAGCAGTACTTC.

V usage is TRBV12-3 or TRBV12-4 and J usage is TRBJ2-1; a possible D gene is TRBD2 (5 bases). CDR3 length equals 12 residues. Trimming took 1 base from V and 12 from J, leaving 10 bases between them. CDR3 amino acids: CASSLEAEGQFF. The CDR3 nucleotides are TGTGCCAGCAGTTTAGAGGCAGAGGGGCAGTTCTTC.

The chain recombines TRBV19 with TRBJ2-2, with TRBD2 matching over 12 bases. Losses at the gene ends were 3 bases for V and 5 bases for J; bases not matched to a gene: 1. Germline V lookup: CDR1 LNHDA, CDR2 SQIVND (reference sequence). The CDR3 totals 15 residues. The CDR3 bases are TGTGCCAGTAGTATGCTAGCGGGGGGGACCGGGGAGCTGTTTTTT. It specifies CASSMLAGGTGELFF.

This chain joins TRBV6-5 and TRBJ1-2; D is unclear. CDR1 and CDR2 from the germline V gene are MNHEY and SVGAGI. The CDR3 contains 15 residues. V shed 4 bases and J shed 8 bases, with 20 bases lying between them. The CDR3 nucleotides read TGTGCCAGCAGTTCGTTGGCGCGGCGATCGGGGGGCTACACCTTC. This codes for CASSSLARRSGGYTF.

The chain recombines TRBV11-3 with TRBJ2-7; D is perhaps TRBD2 (6 bases). Looked up from germline, CDR1 is SGHNT and CDR2 is YENEEA. The CDR3 has 19 amino acids. V shed 2 bases and J shed 2 bases, with 25 bases lying between them. The CDR3 nucleotides are TGTGCCAGCAGCTTAAAGGCTCCCGGGCTCCGGAGGGCCACCTACGAGCAGTACTTC. It yields the protein CASSLKAPGLRRATYEQYF.

The chain employs TRBV15 and TRBJ2-2, with D possibly TRBD1 on 5 matching bases. Germline V gene data show CDR1 as LNHNV and CDR2 as YYDKDF (reference sequence). Trimming left V 3 bases short and J 4 bases short, with 15 bases between. CDR3 length: 16 residues. The chain's CDR3 is CATSSAVTAPTGELFF. The CDR3 nucleotides read TGTGCCACCAGCAGCGCCGTGACAGCGCCCACCGGGGAGCTGTTTTTT. The full variable domain, rest sourced from reference TRBV15 and TRBJ2-2, is DAMVIQNPRYQVTQFGKPVTLSCSQTLNHNVMYWYQQKSSQAPKLLFHYYDKDFNNEADTPDNFQSRRPNTSFCFLDIRSPGLGDTAMYLCATSSAVTAPTGELFFGEGSRLTVL.

This chain connects TRBV5-5 to TRBJ1-5, with 7 bases aligning to TRBD1. Germline V gives CDR1 SGHKS, CDR2 YYEKEE (reference sequence). The CDR3 is 14 amino acids. V gave up 4 bases and J gave up 3 bases; unmatched junction bases: 4. This CDR3 is CASSPGQLNQPQHF. In DNA form, the CDR3 reads TGTGCCAGCAGCCCGGGACAGCTCAATCAGCCCCAGCATTTT.

The chain uses TRBV3-1 (or the pseudogene TRBV3-2) and TRBJ2-2; tentatively, D is TRBD1 (6 bases). CDR3 length: 13 residues. Germline loops: CDR1 LGHDT, CDR2 YNNKEL (reference sequence). V lost 3 bases and J lost 6, with 8 bases in between. The CDR3 DNA reads TGTGCCAGCAGCCACGGGACATCCGGGGAGCTGTTTTTT. This encodes CASSHGTSGELFF.

This chain's CDR3 is CASSRLGADGNEQFF. CDR3 coding DNA: TGTGCCAGTAGTAGGCTAGGGGCGGACGGCAATGAGCAGTTCTTC. The chain has TRBV19 and TRBJ2-1; D perhaps matches TRBD1 (5 bases). The CDR3 spans 15 residues. Germline V gives CDR1 LNHDA, CDR2 SQIVND (reference sequence). V lost 4 bases, J lost 6 bases, and 16 bases lay in between.

In this sample, this clone turned up once. The V gene is TRBV5-1, the J gene TRBJ2-2; no definite D call. The CDR3 totals 15 residues. V shed 1 base and J shed 3 bases, with 10 bases lying between them. Germline loops: CDR1 SGHRS, CDR2 YFSETQ. The CDR3 protein is CASSLRQVDTGELFF. CDR3 in DNA: TGCGCCAGCAGCTTGAGGCAGGTTGACACCGGGGAGCTGTTTTTT.

The chain links TRBV3-1 (or the pseudogene TRBV3-2) to TRBJ2-3; the match to TRBD2 covers 7 bases. V was pared by 0 bases and J by 4 bases, with 10 bases of the junction left unmatched. The CDR3 has 17 residues. The germline gives CDR1 LGHDT, CDR2 YNNKEL (reference sequence). This CDR3 reads CASSQDSLAMRPDTQYF. Here the CDR3 DNA reads TGTGCCAGCAGCCAAGATTCACTAGCGATGCGGCCAGATACGCAGTATTTT.

Here the CDR3 reads CASSPRIRGDGRETQYF. CDR3 sequence (DNA): TGTGCCAGCAGCCCACGTATCCGGGGGGACGGGCGAGAGACCCAGTACTTC. This rearrangement joins TRBV14 to TRBJ2-5, with 7 bases lining up with TRBD2. The V gene end was trimmed by 4 bases and the J gene end by 4 bases; junction bases not matched to a gene: 15. Germline CDR1 is SGHDN and CDR2 is FVKESK. The CDR3 sequence is 17 residues long.